What follows are 6 T cell receptor beta chains derived from one specimen sequenced in a study of blood T cell repertoires in COVID-19. The data were produced by immunoSEQ multiplex PCR, yet TCRdb's version contains in-frame clones alone and is incomplete. This sample yields approximately 54,000 clones, of which around nine tenths are seen a single time; more than 3.5% belongs to the top ten. The sequencing input was peripheral blood. The receptors stem from a middle-aged man with acute or convalescent COVID-19.

The V gene is TRBV18, the J gene TRBJ2-7; D ambiguous. The CDR3 extends over 13 amino acids. Germline CDR1 is KGHSH and CDR2 is LQKENI. V lost 2 bases to trimming and J lost 3 bases, with 8 bases between them. The CDR3 DNA is TGTGCCAGCTCACCAGGGCCAGTCTACGAGCAGTACTTC. Protein: CASSPGPVYEQYF.

The gene calls are TRBV12-2 and TRBJ2-1; TRBD2, the D gene given by the table, was not confirmed from the DNA. TRBV12-2 is a listed pseudogene. This CDR3 spans 18 amino acids. The DNA of the CDR3 is TGTGCAAGTCGTCTTAAAAATCCGACTAGACGAAGGTACAATGAGCAGTTCTTC. This encodes CASRLKNPTRRRYNEQFF.

V gene TRBV25-1 combines with J gene TRBJ1-1; TRBD1 agrees at 9 bases. CDR3 length: 15 residues. V lost 10 bases and J lost 2; bases outside the gene matches: 11. The germline V gene has CDR1 MGHDK and CDR2 SYGVNS. The CDR3: CATYTGGGGNTEAFF. The CDR3 nucleotides are TGTGCCACCTATACAGGGGGCGGAGGAAACACTGAAGCTTTCTTT.

The V call is TRBV6-6, the J call TRBJ2-7; 8 bases are shared with TRBD1. This CDR3 has 14 residues. Trimming removed 2 bases from V and 4 bases from J; junction bases left unmatched: 4. Germline CDR1 MNHNY, CDR2 SVGAGI (reference sequence). The CDR3 sequence is CASSYPGQEYEQYF. CDR3 nucleotides: TGTGCCAGCAGTTACCCGGGACAGGAATACGAGCAGTACTTC.

This clone was seen only a few times. The chain combines TRBV18 with TRBJ1-2; a weak D match, TRBD1 (5 bases). With 6 bases removed from V and 4 bases from J, the gap between germline ends came to 15 bases. Germline CDR1 and CDR2: KGHSH and LQKENI. The CDR3 has 14 residues. CDR3 amino acids: CASSPGLNFYGYTF. DNA for the CDR3: TGTGCCAGCTCCCCGGGACTGAACTTCTATGGCTACACCTTC.

This sequence joins TRBV10-1 and TRBJ2-3; a weak D match, TRBD1 (5 bases). The CDR3 length is 16 residues. Germline assignment: CDR1 WNHNN and CDR2 SYGVQD (reference sequence). With 2 bases removed from V and 0 bases from J, the gap between germline ends came to 12 bases. CDR3 residues: CASSEARTTSTDTQYF. Written as DNA, the CDR3 is TGCGCCAGCAGTGAGGCTAGGACAACTAGCACAGATACGCAGTATTTT.